The clone carrying this T cell receptor (beta chain) has only a few counts. Its specificity is unknown. This sample was taken from a study of response to subunit inactivated influenza vaccine. Regarding the study as a whole: Few new T cells, the authors suggested, are recruited by each seasonal influenza vaccination.

TCRdb re-called the RT-PCR reads with MiXCR, one entry per CDR3 protein. The table shows 630,000 or so distinct CDR3 sequences, with around 14% occurring only once. Material: PBMCs from blood, obtained roughly 12 days after vaccination. This sequence was found in a man aged 45-60 years who received an inactivated influenza vaccine.

Written as DNA, the CDR3 is TGTGCCAGCAGCCAATTCCCGGGACTAGCGGGAGAGTTAAGGTACAATGAGCAGTTCTTC. Its protein product is CASSQFPGLAGELRYNEQFF. This rearrangement joins TRBV14 to TRBJ2-1, with 14 bases fitting TRBD2. Germline V gives CDR1 SGHDN, CDR2 FVKESK. J gave up 4 bases and V 2 bases, and 13 bases lay outside the gene matches. This CDR3 contains 20 residues.